The 28 T cell receptor beta chains in this list originate from one sample, sequenced in a study of T cell responses to AZD1222 COVID-19 vaccine. The assay was immunoSEQ multiplex PCR, and TCRdb's table has in-frame clones only and misses some. The sample has 60,000 to 75,000 clones, nearly 90% seen once. The input for sequencing was peripheral blood, taken 28 days after the second AZD1222 dose. These receptors were collected from an adult who received the AZD1222 COVID-19 vaccine.

This clone has a handful of counts. V is TRBV7-7 and J is TRBJ2-7, with TRBD1 matching 7 bases. Trimming at V came to 1 base and at J to 5 bases, leaving 2 bases not matched to a gene. Germline V CDR1 and CDR2: SSHAT, FNYEAQ (reference sequence). This CDR3 is 13 amino acids long. The CDR3 is CASSLEGADEQYF. CDR3 nucleotide sequence: TGTGCCAGCAGCTTAGAGGGGGCTGACGAGCAGTACTTC.

This clone was detected once. This rearrangement joins TRBV18 to TRBJ1-5; TRBD1 matches at 10 bases. CDR1 KGHSH and CDR2 LQKENI come from the germline V gene. The CDR3 extends over 15 amino acids. After removal of 3 bases from V and 5 bases from J, the junction contained 4 bases not matched to a gene. The CDR3: CASSPTGGFDQPQHF. The CDR3 bases are TGTGCCAGCTCACCGACAGGGGGCTTCGATCAGCCCCAGCATTTT.

This chain uses TRBV9 with TRBJ2-1; TRBD2 aligns across 13 bases. This CDR3 contains 17 residues. Germline-derived CDR1 and CDR2 are SGDLS and YYNGEE. The J segment lost 10 bases and the V segment lost 2 bases, leaving 12 bases of the junction unmatched. CDR3 amino acids: CASSVGGRTSGRGEQFF. As DNA, the CDR3 is TGTGCCAGCAGCGTCGGAGGGCGGACTAGCGGGAGAGGAGAGCAGTTCTTC.

This rearrangement joins TRBV7-2 to TRBJ2-1, with D possibly being TRBD1 (6 bases). V was trimmed by 1 base and J by 9 bases, leaving 16 bases between them. This CDR3 spans 15 amino acids. Germline V gene data show CDR1 as SGHTA and CDR2 as FQGNSA. CDR3 sequence: CASSLVFGQPGEQFF. In DNA, the CDR3 is TGTGCCAGCAGCTTAGTCTTTGGACAGCCCGGTGAGCAGTTCTTC.

V gene TRBV5-4 combines with J gene TRBJ1-4, with 7 bases identical to TRBD1. The length of the CDR3 is 14 residues. The J segment lost 6 bases and the V segment lost 3 bases, leaving 5 bases of the junction unmatched. Germline values: CDR1 SGHNT, CDR2 YYREEE (reference sequence). The CDR3 DNA sequence: TGTGCCAGCAGCTCCGGGACAGCCGATGAAAAACTGTTTTTT. Protein sequence: CASSSGTADEKLFF.

The chain is built from TRBV10-3 and TRBJ1-5; D unclear. The germline V and J ends were trimmed by 7 bases and 4 bases, with 11 bases remaining between them. The CDR3 has 13 amino acids. From germline, CDR1 is ENHRY and CDR2 SYGVKD. CDR3 in amino acids: CAITSGWNQPQHF. The CDR3 DNA reads as TGTGCCATCACATCGGGGTGGAATCAGCCCCAGCATTTT.

This clone appeared a single time. This chain joins TRBV7-8 and TRBJ2-7; 7 bases match TRBD1. The V and J ends lost 1 base and 4 bases, in that order; junction bases with no gene match: 13. Germline CDR1 is SGHVS and CDR2 is FQNEAQ. There are 17 residues in the CDR3. This chain's CDR3 is CASSLVQVPGTAYEQYF. For the CDR3, the DNA is TGTGCCAGCAGCTTAGTCCAAGTTCCTGGGACAGCTTACGAGCAGTACTTC.

The table lists this clone with a count of one. The V call is TRBV27, the J call TRBJ1-2; D unclear. The CDR3 runs to 13 residues. Germline V gene data show CDR1 as MNHEY and CDR2 as SMNVEV (reference sequence). Trimming cost V 1 base and J 2 bases, with 5 bases left between them. CDR3 sequence (DNA): TGTGCCAGCAGTTTATACCTAAACTATGGCTACACCTTC. It yields the protein CASSLYLNYGYTF.

CDR3 amino acids: CASSQDHVGGTQYF. The CDR3 bases are TGCGCCAGCAGCCAAGATCACGTAGGAGGGACGCAGTATTTT. V usage is TRBV4-3 and J usage is TRBJ2-3, with D perhaps matching TRBD2 (6 bases). V was shortened by 0 bases and J by 9 bases, with 13 bases between the two germline ends. The CDR3 runs to 14 residues. The germline V gene has CDR1 LGHNA and CDR2 YSLEER.

This clone showed up just once. This sequence joins TRBV5-1 and TRBJ1-1; TRBD1 might be the D (6 bases). The germline gives CDR1 SGHRS, CDR2 YFSETQ. This CDR3 contains 14 residues. Trimming cost V 2 bases and J 3 bases, with 11 bases left between them. The CDR3 is CASSFQGPDTEAFF. For the CDR3, the DNA is TGCGCCAGCAGCTTTCAGGGGCCGGACACTGAAGCTTTCTTT.

This chain joins TRBV27 and TRBJ1-1, with a possible D match to TRBD1 (5 bases). V was pared by 3 bases and J by 3 bases, with 11 bases between. The CDR3 is 14 residues long. CDR1 MNHEY and CDR2 SMNVEV come from the germline V gene (reference sequence). CDR3 residues: CASSFGAQYTEAFF. CDR3 DNA sequence: TGTGCCAGCAGTTTCGGGGCGCAATACACTGAAGCTTTCTTT.

J is TRBJ1-5 and V is TRBV18; D remains ambiguous. This CDR3 has 14 amino acids. V lost 3 bases and J lost 6, with 12 bases in between. CDR1 and CDR2 from the germline V gene are KGHSH and LQKENI. The CDR3 is CASSPSAGFQPQHF. Here the CDR3 DNA reads TGTGCCAGCTCACCTTCGGCGGGGTTTCAGCCCCAGCATTTT.

The gene calls are TRBV7-9 and TRBJ1-2, with TRBD1 as a possible D gene (5 bases). The CDR3 length is 14 residues. Trimming removed 1 base at V and 6 bases at J, with 12 bases between. CDR1 SEHNR and CDR2 FQNEAQ come from the germline V gene (reference sequence). The CDR3 spells CASSLGRQWDGYTF. In DNA, the CDR3 is TGTGCCAGCAGCTTAGGGCGACAGTGGGATGGCTACACCTTC. The complete variable domain, with remaining parts taken from reference TRBV7-9 and TRBJ1-2, reads DTGVSQNPRHKITKRGQNVTFRCDPISEHNRLYWYRQTLGQGPEFLTYFQNEAQLEKSRLLSDRFSAERPKGSFSTLEIQRTEQGDSAMYLCASSLGRQWDGYTFGSGTRLTVV.

A remark on this clone: The same CDR3 is also encoded by other DNA sequences in this sample. This sequence joins TRBV6-5 and TRBJ1-5, with D tentatively TRBD1 (5 bases). Germline values: CDR1 MNHEY, CDR2 SVGAGI. V was shortened by 2 bases and J by 6 bases, with 11 bases between the two germline ends. CDR3 length: 14 residues. CDR3 residues: CASSYGQGSQPQHF. CDR3 nucleotides: TGTGCCAGCAGTTACGGCCAGGGTTCTCAGCCCCAGCATTTT.

The CDR3 protein is CATSDPPEGELFF. CDR3 DNA sequence: TGTGCCACCAGTGATCCCCCTGAGGGGGAGCTGTTTTTT. This chain uses TRBV24-1 with TRBJ2-2; D remains unclear. The germline V gene encodes CDR1 KGHDR and CDR2 SFDVKD. The germline V and J ends were trimmed by 3 bases and 8 bases, with 9 bases remaining between them. The CDR3 is made up of 13 amino acids.

This clone came up a few times. A much larger clone differs by one base, so this may be a read error. The chain uses TRBV30 and TRBJ2-2; D possibly corresponds to TRBD1 (6 bases). Per the germline V gene, CDR1 is GTSNPN and CDR2 is SVGIG (reference sequence). The CDR3 is made up of 14 amino acids. Trimming took 2 bases from V and 4 from J, leaving 11 bases between them. The CDR3 region is CAWSKGVGTGELFF. CDR3 DNA sequence: TGTGCCTGGAGTAAGGGGGTGGGCACCGGGGAGCTGTTTTTT. The full variable domain, in which reference TRBV30 and TRBJ2-2 provide the parts outside the CDR3, is SQTIHQWPATLVQPVGSPLSLECTVEGTSNPNLYWYRQAAGRGLQLLFYSVGIGQISSEVPQNLSASRPQDRQFILSSKKLLLSDSGFYLCAWSKGVGTGELFFGEGSRLTVL.

The chain links TRBV27 to TRBJ1-6, with D hard to call. In germline, CDR1 is MNHEY, CDR2 SMNVEV (reference sequence). Trimming removed 8 bases from V and 10 bases from J, with 18 bases in between. This CDR3 is built from 14 residues. CDR3: CASCLTSSQSPLHF. CDR3 DNA sequence: TGTGCCAGCTGCCTCACCAGCTCACAGTCACCCCTCCACTTT.

V is TRBV10-1 and J is TRBJ1-6; D not resolved. The CDR3 runs to 12 residues. Germline loops: CDR1 WNHNN, CDR2 SYGVQD (reference sequence). V lost 10 bases, J lost 5 bases, and 9 bases lay in between. CDR3: CATDGHNSPLHF. In nucleotides, the CDR3 is TGCGCCACCGACGGTCATAATTCACCCCTCCACTTT.

This chain joins TRBV6-5 and TRBJ1-2; maybe TRBD1 (5 bases). The germline CDR1 and CDR2 sequences are MNHEY and SVGAGI. Trimming stripped 9 bases from V and 7 bases from J, with 18 bases between. The CDR3 consists of 13 residues. CDR3 coding DNA: TGTGCCAGTAGGGGCTTGAGTTCTCTTGGCTACACCTTC. Protein: CASRGLSSLGYTF.

This chain joins TRBV11-2 and TRBJ1-2; no firm D call. The CDR3 runs 14 residues. The germline CDR1 and CDR2 sequences are SGHAT and FQNNGV. V shed 2 bases and J shed 6 bases, with 13 bases lying between them. CDR3 protein: CASSLPARGNGYTF. The CDR3 DNA follows: TGTGCCAGCAGCTTACCCGCCCGAGGGAATGGCTACACCTTC. Combining the CDR3 with reference TRBV11-2 and TRBJ1-2 gives the whole variable domain EAGVAQSPRYKIIEKRQSVAFWCNPISGHATLYWYQQILGQGPKLLIQFQNNGVVDDSQLPKDRFSAERLKGVDSTLKIQPAKLEDSAVYLCASSLPARGNGYTFGSGTRLTVV.

The chain carries TRBV29-1 and TRBJ1-1; D ambiguous. Trimming removed 8 bases at V and 3 bases at J, with 7 bases between. This CDR3 comprises 10 residues. CDR1 and CDR2 (germline): SQVTM, ANQGSEA. The CDR3 loop reads CSFRDTEAFF. CDR3 bases: TGCAGCTTTAGAGACACTGAAGCTTTCTTT.

The chain carries TRBV6-1 and TRBJ1-5; D gene ambiguous. Between the trimmed V and J ends, which lost 3 bases and 3 bases, there was a span of 9 bases. The V gene's germline CDR1 is MNHNS and CDR2 SASEGT. This CDR3 contains 14 residues. The CDR3 sequence is CASSDPGYNQPQHF. CDR3 bases: TGTGCCAGCAGTGACCCGGGGTACAATCAGCCCCAGCATTTT.

This clone is a singleton in its sample. This rearrangement joins TRBV15 to TRBJ1-2; 10 bases line up with TRBD1. The CDR3 sequence is 15 residues long. The J segment lost 5 bases and the V segment lost 3 bases, leaving 6 bases of the junction unmatched. Per the germline V gene, CDR1 is LNHNV and CDR2 is YYDKDF (reference sequence). For the CDR3, the DNA is TGTGCCACCAGCAGGCCCGGGACAGGGGAATATGGCTACACCTTC. Translated: CATSRPGTGEYGYTF.

The chain combines TRBV5-4 with TRBJ1-2, with D uncertain. The germline CDR1 and CDR2 sequences are SGHNT and YYREEE (reference sequence). Between the trimmed V and J ends, which lost 0 bases and 5 bases, there was a span of 11 bases. The CDR3 consists of 14 residues. The CDR3 reads CASSLATPLYGYTF. The CDR3 region has the DNA TGTGCCAGCAGCTTGGCCACCCCGTTATATGGCTACACCTTC.

The rearrangement joins TRBV13 to TRBJ2-5; 8 bases map to TRBD2. V shed 5 bases and J 4 bases; nucleotides not matched to a gene: 12. The CDR3 length is 16 residues. Germline V CDR1 and CDR2: PRHDT, FYEKMQ (reference sequence). The CDR3 DNA follows: TGTGCCAGCAGCGCACCGCTAGCGGGCAGTGGAGAGACCCAGTACTTC. The encoded protein is CASSAPLAGSGETQYF.

The V and J genes are TRBV18 and TRBJ2-1; D ambiguous. The germline CDR1 and CDR2 sequences are KGHSH and LQKENI. CDR3 length: 14 amino acids. V was clipped by 6 bases and J by 5 bases, with 14 bases between them. CDR3 in DNA: TGTGCCAGCTCCCCCCAGTGGGTCGACAATGAGCAGTTCTTC. Amino acids: CASSPQWVDNEQFF.

This chain links TRBV19 with TRBJ2-1; TRBD2 aligns across 14 bases. Trimming took 4 bases from V and 10 from J; bases not matched to a gene: 9. CDR1 LNHDA and CDR2 SQIVND come from the germline V gene (reference sequence). The CDR3 extends over 16 amino acids. CDR3 DNA: TGTGCCAGTAGTAAGGGACTAGCGGGAGCCCAATGGGAGCAGTTCTTC. Residues: CASSKGLAGAQWEQFF. Together with reference TRBV19 and TRBJ2-1, the CDR3 gives the full variable domain: DGGITQSPKYLFRKEGQNVTLSCEQNLNHDAMYWYRQDPGQGLRLIYYSQIVNDFQKGDIAEGYSVSREKKESFPLTVTSAQKNPTAFYLCASSKGLAGAQWEQFFGPGTRLTVL.

This chain uses TRBV3-1 (or the pseudogene TRBV3-2) with TRBJ2-5; D is perhaps TRBD1 or TRBD2 (5 bases each). Trimming removed 4 bases at V and 4 bases at J, with 16 bases between. Germline-derived CDR1 and CDR2 are LGHDT and YNNKEL (reference sequence). CDR3 length equals 15 residues. The CDR3, as DNA: TGTGCCAGCAGCCCACGATTGGGACGAGGAGAGACCCAGTACTTC. It specifies CASSPRLGRGETQYF.